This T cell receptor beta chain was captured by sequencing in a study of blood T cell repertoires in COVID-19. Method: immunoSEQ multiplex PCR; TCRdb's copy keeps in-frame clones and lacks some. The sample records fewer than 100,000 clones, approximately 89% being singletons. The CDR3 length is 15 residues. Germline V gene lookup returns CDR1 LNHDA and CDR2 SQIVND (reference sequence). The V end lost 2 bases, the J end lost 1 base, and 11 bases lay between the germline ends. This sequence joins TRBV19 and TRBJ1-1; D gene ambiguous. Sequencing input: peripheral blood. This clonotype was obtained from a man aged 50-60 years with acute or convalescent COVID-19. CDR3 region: CASSIPPPGNTEAFF. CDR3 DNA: TGTGCCAGTAGTATACCCCCCCCGGGGAACACTGAAGCTTTCTTT.